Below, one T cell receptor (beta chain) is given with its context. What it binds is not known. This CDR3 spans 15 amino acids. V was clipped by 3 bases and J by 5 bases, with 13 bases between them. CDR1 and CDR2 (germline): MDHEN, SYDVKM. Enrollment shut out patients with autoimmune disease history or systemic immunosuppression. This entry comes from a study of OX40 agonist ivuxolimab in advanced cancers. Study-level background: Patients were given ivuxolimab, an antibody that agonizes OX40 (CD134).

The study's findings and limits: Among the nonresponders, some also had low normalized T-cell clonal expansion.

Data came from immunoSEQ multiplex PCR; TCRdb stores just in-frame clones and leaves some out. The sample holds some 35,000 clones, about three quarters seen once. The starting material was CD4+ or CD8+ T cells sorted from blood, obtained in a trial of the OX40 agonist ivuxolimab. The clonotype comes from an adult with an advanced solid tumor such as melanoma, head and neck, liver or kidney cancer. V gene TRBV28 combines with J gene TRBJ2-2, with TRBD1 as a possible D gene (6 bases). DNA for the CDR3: TGTGCCAGCAGTTTCCCACAGGGTCGAACCGGGGAGCTGTTTTTT. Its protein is CASSFPQGRTGELFF.